This TCR beta chain was retrieved from a study of blood T cell repertoires in COVID-19. Study overall: The United States, Italy and Spain were the sources of the acute and convalescent COVID-19 samples.

This clone showed up just a few times. Relative to the germline gene, one junction end is altered; a read error may explain this. In the authors' workflow: Amplification with reference gene primers provided the estimates of nucleated cell counts. This table comes from immunoSEQ multiplex PCR, and its TCRdb copy is limited to in-frame clones, with some not included. The DNA was the basis for D and trimming; V, J and clone size are from that table. Of some 80,000 clones in the sample, around 82% were seen once. The CDR3 has 16 residues. Germline V gene lookup returns CDR1 LNHDA and CDR2 SQIVND (reference sequence). Those enrolled in Seattle joined during active infection and were followed longitudinally afterward.

Material for sequencing was peripheral blood. The chain combines TRBV19 with TRBJ2-5; TRBD2 matches 10 bases. This sequence originates from a man aged 60-69 years with COVID-19, enrolled during active disease. The CDR3 nucleotides read TGTGCCAGTAGTCCTGCTAGCGGGGGACACCACGAGACCCAGTACTTC. This gives the protein CASSPASGGHHETQYF.